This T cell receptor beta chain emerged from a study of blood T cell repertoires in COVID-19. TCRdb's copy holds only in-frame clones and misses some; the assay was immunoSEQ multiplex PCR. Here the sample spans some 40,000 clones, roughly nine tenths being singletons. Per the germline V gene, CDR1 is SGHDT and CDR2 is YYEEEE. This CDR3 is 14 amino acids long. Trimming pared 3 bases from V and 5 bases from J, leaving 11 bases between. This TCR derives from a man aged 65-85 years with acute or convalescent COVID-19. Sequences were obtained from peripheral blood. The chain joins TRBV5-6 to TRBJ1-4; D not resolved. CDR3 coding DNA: TGTGCCAGCAGCTCGGGATGGACCAATGAAAAACTGTTTTTT. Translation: CASSSGWTNEKLFF.